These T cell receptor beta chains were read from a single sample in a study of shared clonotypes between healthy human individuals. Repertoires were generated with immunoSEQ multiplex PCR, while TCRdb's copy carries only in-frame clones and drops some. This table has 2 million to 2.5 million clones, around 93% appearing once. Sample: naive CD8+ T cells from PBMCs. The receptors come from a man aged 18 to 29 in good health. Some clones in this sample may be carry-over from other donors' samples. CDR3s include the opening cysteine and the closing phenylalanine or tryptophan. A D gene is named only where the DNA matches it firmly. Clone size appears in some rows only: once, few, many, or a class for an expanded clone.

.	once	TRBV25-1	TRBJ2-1	CASRTPGTNNEQFF	TGTGCCAGCAGAACTCCGGGGACCAACAATGAGCAGTTCTTC
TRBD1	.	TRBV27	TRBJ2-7	CASSLWPPRDRDSYEQYF	TGTGCCAGCAGTTTATGGCCCCCCCGGGACAGGGACTCCTACGAGCAGTACTTC
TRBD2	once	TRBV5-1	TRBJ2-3	CASSRTGLADPDTQYF	TGCGCCAGCAGCAGAACGGGACTAGCGGATCCGGATACGCAGTATTTT
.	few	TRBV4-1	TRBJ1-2	CASSQDAGNYGYTF	TGCGCCAGCAGCCAAGATGCAGGGAACTATGGCTACACCTTC
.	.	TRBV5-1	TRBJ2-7	CASSLGDPSYEQYF	TGCGCCAGCAGCTTGGGGGACCCATCCTACGAGCAGTACTTC
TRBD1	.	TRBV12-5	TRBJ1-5	CASVSDREGNQPQHF	TGTGCTAGTGTTTCGGACAGGGAGGGCAATCAGCCCCAGCATTTT
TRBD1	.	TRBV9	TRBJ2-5	CASTVGGQGAETQYF	TGTGCCAGCACCGTCGGAGGACAGGGTGCGGAGACCCAGTACTTC
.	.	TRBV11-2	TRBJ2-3	CASSGADTQYF	TGTGCCAGCTCCGGAGCGGATACGCAGTATTTT
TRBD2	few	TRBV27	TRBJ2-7	CASSSTSPPYEQYF	TGTGCCAGCAGTTCGACTAGCCCCCCCTACGAGCAGTACTTC
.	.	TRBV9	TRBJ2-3	CASSVASGSTDTQYF	TGTGCCAGCAGCGTAGCCAGCGGAAGCACAGATACGCAGTATTTT
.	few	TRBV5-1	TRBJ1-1	CASSLHLNTEAFF	TGCGCCAGCAGCTTGCATCTGAACACTGAAGCTTTCTTT
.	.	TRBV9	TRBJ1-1	CASSELGYPGTEAFF	TGTGCCAGCAGCGAACTGGGGTACCCGGGGACTGAAGCTTTCTTT
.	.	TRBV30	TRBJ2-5	CAWAGGSETQYF	TGTGCCTGGGCCGGTGGGTCGGAGACCCAGTACTTC
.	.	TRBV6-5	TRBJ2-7	CASSLSTVYYEQYF	TGTGCCAGCAGTTTAAGCACCGTTTACTACGAGCAGTACTTC
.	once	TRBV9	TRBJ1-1	CASSTGTTSVGTEAFF	TGTGCCAGCAGCACCGGGACAACCTCGGTTGGGACTGAAGCTTTCTTT
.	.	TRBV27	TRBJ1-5	CASSLRAVVNQPQHF	TGTGCCAGCAGTTTACGGGCAGTGGTCAATCAGCCCCAGCATTTT
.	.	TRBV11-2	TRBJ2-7	CASSHGSGYEQYF	TGTGCCAGCAGCCACGGGTCCGGGTACGAGCAGTACTTC
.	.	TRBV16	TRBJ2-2	CASSRFHGGTGELFF	TGTGCCAGCAGTCGATTCCATGGGGGCACCGGGGAGCTGTTTTTT
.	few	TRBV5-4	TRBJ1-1	CASSLGTVDTEAFF	TGTGCCAGCAGCTTAGGGACGGTCGACACTGAAGCTTTCTTT
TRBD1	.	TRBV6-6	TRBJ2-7	CASSNRDRGNEQYF	TGTGCCAGCAGTAACCGGGACAGGGGTAACGAGCAGTACTTC
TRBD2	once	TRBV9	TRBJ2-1	CASRPGLANNEQFF	TGTGCCAGCAGGCCGGGACTAGCAAACAATGAGCAGTTCTTC
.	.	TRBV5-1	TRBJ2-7	CASSLGGASLEYF	TGCGCCAGCAGCTTGGGGGGCGCGTCGCTTGAGTACTTC
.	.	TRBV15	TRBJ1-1	CATSRGVLLVDTEAFF	TGTGCCACCAGCAGAGGGGTTCTTTTGGTCGACACTGAAGCTTTCTTT
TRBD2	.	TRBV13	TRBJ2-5	CASSFEGGGETQYF	TGTGCCAGCAGCTTTGAAGGCGGGGGGGAGACCCAGTACTTC
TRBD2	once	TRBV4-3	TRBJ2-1	CASSQDTAGVPYNEQFF	TGCGCCAGCAGCCAAGATACGGCGGGAGTCCCCTACAATGAGCAGTTCTTC
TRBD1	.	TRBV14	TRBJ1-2	CASSQAGTDGGYGYTF	TGTGCCAGCAGCCAAGCCGGGACAGATGGGGGCTATGGCTACACCTTC
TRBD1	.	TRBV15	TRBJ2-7	CATSPRTGYLYEQYF	TGTGCCACCAGCCCTCGGACAGGGTACCTCTACGAGCAGTACTTC
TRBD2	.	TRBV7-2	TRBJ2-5	CASSPGLAGSDETQYF	TGTGCCAGCAGCCCGGGACTAGCGGGGAGTGATGAGACCCAGTACTTC
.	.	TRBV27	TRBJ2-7	CASSLGGAEQYF	TGTGCCAGCAGTCTAGGAGGAGCCGAGCAGTACTTC
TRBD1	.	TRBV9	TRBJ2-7	CASSLGQGTYEQYF	TGTGCCAGCAGCCTGGGACAGGGGACCTACGAGCAGTACTTC
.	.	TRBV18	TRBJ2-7	CASSPPSSYEQYF	TGTGCCAGCTCACCACCTAGCTCCTACGAGCAGTACTTC
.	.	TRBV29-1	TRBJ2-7	CSVRFQGEQYF	TGCAGCGTTCGATTTCAGGGCGAGCAGTACTTC
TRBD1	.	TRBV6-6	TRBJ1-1	CASSYVQGNGDTEAFF	TGTGCCAGCAGTTACGTACAGGGGAATGGGGACACTGAAGCTTTCTTT
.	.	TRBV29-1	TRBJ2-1	CSIRKGSSYNEQFF	TGCAGCATTCGCAAGGGGAGCTCCTACAATGAGCAGTTCTTC
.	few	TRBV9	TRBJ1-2	CASSVSQLNYGYTF	TGTGCCAGCAGCGTAAGCCAGCTGAACTATGGCTACACCTTC
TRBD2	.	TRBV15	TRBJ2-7	CATSRVRGAEQYF	TGTGCCACCAGCAGAGTGCGGGGGGCCGAGCAGTACTTC
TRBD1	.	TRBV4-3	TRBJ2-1	CASSYGQGRDNEQFF	TGCGCCAGCAGCTACGGACAGGGTAGGGACAATGAGCAGTTCTTC
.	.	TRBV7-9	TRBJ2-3	CASSLGSGATDTQYF	TGTGCCAGCAGCCTCGGGTCTGGAGCCACAGATACGCAGTATTTT
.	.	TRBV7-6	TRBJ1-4	CASSLDSTNEKLFF	TGTGCCAGCAGCTTAGATTCTACTAATGAAAAACTGTTTTTT
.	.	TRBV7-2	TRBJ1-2	CASSLTKAPGRDGYTF	TGTGCCAGCAGCTTAACGAAGGCACCAGGAAGGGATGGCTACACCTTC
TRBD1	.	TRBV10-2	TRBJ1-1	CASRETGMGDTEAFF	TGCGCCAGCAGGGAGACAGGGATGGGGGACACTGAAGCTTTCTTT
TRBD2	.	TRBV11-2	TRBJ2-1	CASSLILTSGSVYNEQFF	TGTGCCAGCAGCTTAATTTTAACTAGCGGGAGTGTATACAATGAGCAGTTCTTC
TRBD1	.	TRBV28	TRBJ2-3	CASSHLRDRGTDTQYF	TGTGCCAGCAGCCATCTTAGGGACAGGGGCACAGATACGCAGTATTTT
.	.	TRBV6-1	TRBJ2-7	CASSARVPGDEQYF	TGTGCCAGCAGTGCCAGAGTCCCTGGGGACGAGCAGTACTTC
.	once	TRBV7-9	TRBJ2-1	CASTGRAEDSSYNEQFF	TGTGCCAGCACAGGCAGGGCGGAGGACTCCTCCTACAATGAGCAGTTCTTC
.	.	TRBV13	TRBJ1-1	CASTQRRLNTEAFF	TGTGCCAGCACCCAAAGACGGCTGAACACTGAAGCTTTCTTT
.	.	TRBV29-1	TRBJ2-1	CSVEDLTEETNEQFF	TGCAGCGTTGAAGATCTTACGGAGGAGACCAATGAGCAGTTCTTC
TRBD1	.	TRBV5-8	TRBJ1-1	CASSTGVNTEAFF	TGTGCCAGCAGTACAGGGGTGAACACTGAAGCTTTCTTT
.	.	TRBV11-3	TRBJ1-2	CASLTEGGTYGYTF	TGTGCCAGCCTAACAGAAGGGGGAACCTATGGCTACACCTTC
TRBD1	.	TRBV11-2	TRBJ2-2	CASSSRQGSSTGELFF	TGTGCCAGCAGCTCCAGACAGGGGAGTTCCACCGGGGAGCTGTTTTTT
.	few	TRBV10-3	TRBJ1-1	CATLVGESEAFF	TGTGCCACGTTGGTCGGGGAATCTGAAGCTTTCTTT
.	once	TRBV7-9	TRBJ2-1	CASSLKGRSYNEQFF	TGTGCCAGCAGCTTAAAGGGTAGGTCCTACAATGAGCAGTTCTTC
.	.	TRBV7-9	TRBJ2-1	CASSHTLTVYNEQFF	TGTGCCAGCAGCCATACTCTTACGGTGTACAATGAGCAGTTCTTC
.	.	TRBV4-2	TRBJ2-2	CASSQEQLEGTGELFF	TGTGCCAGCAGCCAAGAGCAATTGGAGGGGACCGGGGAGCTGTTTTTT
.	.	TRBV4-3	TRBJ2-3	CASSQRTASTDTQYF	TGCGCCAGCAGCCAACGGACTGCTAGCACAGATACGCAGTATTTT
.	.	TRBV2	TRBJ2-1	CASSEALPGQNNEQFF	TGTGCCAGCAGTGAAGCGCTTCCGGGACAAAACAATGAGCAGTTCTTC
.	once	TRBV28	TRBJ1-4	CASSLLGEGGEKLFF	TGTGCCAGCAGCCTCTTGGGGGAAGGCGGTGAAAAACTGTTTTTT